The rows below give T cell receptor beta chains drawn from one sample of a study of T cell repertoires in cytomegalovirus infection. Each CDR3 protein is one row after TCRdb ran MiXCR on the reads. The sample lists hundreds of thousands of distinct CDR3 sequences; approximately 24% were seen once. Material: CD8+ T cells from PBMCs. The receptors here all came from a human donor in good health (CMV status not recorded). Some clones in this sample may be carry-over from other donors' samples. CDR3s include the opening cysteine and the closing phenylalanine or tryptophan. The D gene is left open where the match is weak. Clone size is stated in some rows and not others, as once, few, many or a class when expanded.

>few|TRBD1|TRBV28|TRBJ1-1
TGTGCCAGTATTAACAGGGGATGGAACACTGAAGCTTTCTTT
CASINRGWNTEAFF
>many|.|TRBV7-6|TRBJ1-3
TGTGCCAGCAGCTTAGGGACTGACTCTGGAAACACCATATATTTT
CASSLGTDSGNTIYF
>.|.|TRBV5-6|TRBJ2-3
TGTGCCAGCAGCCCCCTGGGTCACACAGATACGCAGTATTTT
CASSPLGHTDTQYF
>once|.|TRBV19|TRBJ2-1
TGTGCCAGTAGTAGGAGTAGAGGCAGGTTTTGGAATGAGCAGTTCTTC
CASSRSRGRFWNEQFF
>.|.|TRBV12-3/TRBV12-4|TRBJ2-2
TGTGCCAGCAGTTTTGTCGGCAGAAACACCGGGGAGCTGTTTTTT
CASSFVGRNTGELFF
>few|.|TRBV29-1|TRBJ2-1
TGCAGCGTTAATGAGCAGTTCTTC
CSVNEQFF
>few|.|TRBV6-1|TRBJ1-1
TGTGCCAGCAGCTCTAAGGGGGGGGCAGGCCCTGAAGCTTTCTTT
CASSSKGGAGPEAFF
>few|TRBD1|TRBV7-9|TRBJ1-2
TGTGCCAGCAGCTCCGGACAGGGGATCTCTAACTATGGCTACACCTTC
CASSSGQGISNYGYTF
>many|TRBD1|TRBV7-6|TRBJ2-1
TGTGCCAGCAGCTTACCGGAGGGACAGGGGTTCCACAATGAGCAGTTCTTC
CASSLPEGQGFHNEQFF
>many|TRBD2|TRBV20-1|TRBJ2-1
TGCAGTGCTACGAATTTTCTAGCGGGGGGAATCTACAATGAGCAGTTCTTC
CSATNFLAGGIYNEQFF
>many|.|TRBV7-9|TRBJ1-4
TGTGCCAGCAGCCCAAGGCAGTCTAATGAAAAACTGTTTTTT
CASSPRQSNEKLFF
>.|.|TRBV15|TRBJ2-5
TGTGCCACCAGCAGCACCTGGGACTCCCAAGAGACCCAGTACTTC
CATSSTWDSQETQYF
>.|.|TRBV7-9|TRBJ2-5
TGTGCCAGCAGCTCGCCGACGGACTGGCCGGAGACCCAGTACTTC
CASSSPTDWPETQYF
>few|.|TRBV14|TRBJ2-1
TGTGCCAGCAGCCAAAGAGGGGAGCAGTTCTTC
CASSQRGEQFF
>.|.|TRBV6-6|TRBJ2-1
TGTGCCAGCAGTTGGTTGGAGGGCGGCTACAATGAGCAGTTCTTC
CASSWLEGGYNEQFF